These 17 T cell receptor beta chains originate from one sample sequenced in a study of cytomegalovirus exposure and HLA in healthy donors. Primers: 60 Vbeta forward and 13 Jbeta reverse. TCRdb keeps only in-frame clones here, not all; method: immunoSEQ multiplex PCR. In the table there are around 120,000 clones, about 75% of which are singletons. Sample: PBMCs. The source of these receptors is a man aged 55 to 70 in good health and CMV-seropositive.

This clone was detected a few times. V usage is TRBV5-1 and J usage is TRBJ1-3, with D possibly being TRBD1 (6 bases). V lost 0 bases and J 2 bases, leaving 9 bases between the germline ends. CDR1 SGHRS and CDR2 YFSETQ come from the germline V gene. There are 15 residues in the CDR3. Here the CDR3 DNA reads TGCGCCAGCAGCTTGGCGGCAGGGGCTGGAAACACCATATATTTT. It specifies CASSLAAGAGNTIYF.

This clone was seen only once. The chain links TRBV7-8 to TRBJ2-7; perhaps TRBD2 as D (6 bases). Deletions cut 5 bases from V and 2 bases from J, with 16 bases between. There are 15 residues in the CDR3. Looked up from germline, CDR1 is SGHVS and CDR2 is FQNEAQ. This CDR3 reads CASSQEAGSTYEQYF. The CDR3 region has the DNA TGTGCCAGCAGCCAAGAGGCGGGATCCACCTACGAGCAGTACTTC.

The CDR3 DNA reads TGTGCCAGTAGTATAGGAAGAGGGGGCAGCTATGGCTACACCTTC. This gives the protein CASSIGRGGSYGYTF. The chain joins TRBV19 to TRBJ1-2, with 7 bases that match TRBD1. This CDR3 is built from 15 residues. Germline values: CDR1 LNHDA, CDR2 SQIVND (reference sequence). Trimming took 1 base from V and 4 from J; bases not matched to a gene: 6.

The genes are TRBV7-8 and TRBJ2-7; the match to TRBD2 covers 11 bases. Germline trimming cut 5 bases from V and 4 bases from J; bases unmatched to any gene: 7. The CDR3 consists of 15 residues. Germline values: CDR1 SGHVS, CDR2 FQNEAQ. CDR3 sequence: CASSIIAGGPYEQYF. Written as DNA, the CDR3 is TGTGCCAGCAGCATCATAGCGGGAGGGCCGTACGAGCAGTACTTC.

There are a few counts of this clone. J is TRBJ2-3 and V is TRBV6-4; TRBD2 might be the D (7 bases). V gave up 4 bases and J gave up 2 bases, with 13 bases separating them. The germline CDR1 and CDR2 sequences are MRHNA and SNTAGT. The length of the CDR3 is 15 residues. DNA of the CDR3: TGTGCCAGCAGTGTAGGCGGGGGCCCCACAGATACGCAGTATTTT. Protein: CASSVGGGPTDTQYF.

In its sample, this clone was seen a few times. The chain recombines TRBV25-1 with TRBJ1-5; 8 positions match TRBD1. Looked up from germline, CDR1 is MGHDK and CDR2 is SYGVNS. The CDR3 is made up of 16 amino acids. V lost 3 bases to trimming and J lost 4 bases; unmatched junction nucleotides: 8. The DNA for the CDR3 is TGTGCCAGCAGTGACTCCCGACAGGGGCAGAATCAGCCCCAGCATTTT. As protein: CASSDSRQGQNQPQHF.

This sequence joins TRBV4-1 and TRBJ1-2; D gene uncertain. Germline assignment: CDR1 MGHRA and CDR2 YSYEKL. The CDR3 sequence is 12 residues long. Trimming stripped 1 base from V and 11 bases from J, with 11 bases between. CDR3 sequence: CASSQGSTEYTF. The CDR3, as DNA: TGCGCCAGCAGCCAAGGTTCCACAGAGTACACCTTC.

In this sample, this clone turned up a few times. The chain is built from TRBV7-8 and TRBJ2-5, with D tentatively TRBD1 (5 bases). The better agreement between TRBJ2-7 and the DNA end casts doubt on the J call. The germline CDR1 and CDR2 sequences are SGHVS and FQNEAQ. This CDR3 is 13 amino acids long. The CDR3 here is CASSETDSYEQYF. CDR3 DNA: TGTGCCAGCAGCGAGACAGACTCCTACGAGCAGTACTTC.

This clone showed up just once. This chain's CDR3 is CAWSVPPGQGASPLHF. Written as DNA, the CDR3 is TGTGCCTGGAGTGTACCCCCCGGACAGGGGGCCTCACCCCTCCACTTT. This chain links TRBV30 with TRBJ1-6, with 11 positions matching TRBD1. CDR1 and CDR2 from the germline V gene are GTSNPN and SVGIG (reference sequence). Losses at the gene ends were 0 bases for V and 10 bases for J; bases not matched to a gene: 8. The CDR3 has 16 residues.

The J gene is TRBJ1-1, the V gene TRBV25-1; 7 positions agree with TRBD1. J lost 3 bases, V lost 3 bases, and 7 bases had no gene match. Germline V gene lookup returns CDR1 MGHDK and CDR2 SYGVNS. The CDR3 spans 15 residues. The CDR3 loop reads CASSDPRTGHTEAFF. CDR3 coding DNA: TGTGCCAGCAGTGATCCCCGGACAGGACACACTGAAGCTTTCTTT.

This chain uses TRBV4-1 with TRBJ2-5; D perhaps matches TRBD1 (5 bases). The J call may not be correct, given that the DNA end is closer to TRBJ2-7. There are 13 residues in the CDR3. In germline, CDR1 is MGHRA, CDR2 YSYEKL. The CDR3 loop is CASAQGYAYEQYF. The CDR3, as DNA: TGCGCCAGCGCGCAGGGATACGCCTACGAGCAGTACTTC.

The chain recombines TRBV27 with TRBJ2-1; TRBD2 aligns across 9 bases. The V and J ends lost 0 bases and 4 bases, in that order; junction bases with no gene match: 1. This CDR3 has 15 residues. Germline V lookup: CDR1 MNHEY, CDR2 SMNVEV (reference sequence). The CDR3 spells CASSLSRGGYNEQFF. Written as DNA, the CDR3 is TGTGCCAGCAGTTTATCGCGGGGGGGTTACAATGAGCAGTTCTTC.

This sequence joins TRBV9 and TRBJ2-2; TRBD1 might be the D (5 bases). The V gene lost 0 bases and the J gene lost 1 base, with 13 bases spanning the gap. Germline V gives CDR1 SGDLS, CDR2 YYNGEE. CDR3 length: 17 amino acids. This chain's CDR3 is CASSVVGRLGNTGELFF. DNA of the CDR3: TGTGCCAGCAGCGTAGTGGGGCGGTTAGGGAACACCGGGGAGCTGTTTTTT.

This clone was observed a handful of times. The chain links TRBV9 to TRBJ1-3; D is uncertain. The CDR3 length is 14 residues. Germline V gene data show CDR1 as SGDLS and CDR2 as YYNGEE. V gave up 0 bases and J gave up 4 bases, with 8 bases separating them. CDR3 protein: CASSVAVEGNTIYF. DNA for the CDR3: TGTGCCAGCAGCGTAGCCGTAGAAGGAAACACCATATATTTT.

The DNA for the CDR3 is TGCAGCGTTGTGGTCCTCCGGGGGATCTACGAGCAGTACTTC. Translating gives CSVVVLRGIYEQYF. This rearrangement joins TRBV29-1 to TRBJ2-7; maybe TRBD2 (6 bases). The ends were cut back, 4 bases at V and 3 bases at J, with 16 bases in the middle. This CDR3 spans 14 amino acids. Germline CDR1 SQVTM, CDR2 ANQGSEA.

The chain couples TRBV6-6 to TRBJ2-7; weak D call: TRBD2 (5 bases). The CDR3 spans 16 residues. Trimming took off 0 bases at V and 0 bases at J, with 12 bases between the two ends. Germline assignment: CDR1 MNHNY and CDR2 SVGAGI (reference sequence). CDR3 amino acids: CASSYSASGSSYEQYF. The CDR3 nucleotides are TGTGCCAGCAGTTACTCCGCGAGCGGAAGCTCCTACGAGCAGTACTTC.

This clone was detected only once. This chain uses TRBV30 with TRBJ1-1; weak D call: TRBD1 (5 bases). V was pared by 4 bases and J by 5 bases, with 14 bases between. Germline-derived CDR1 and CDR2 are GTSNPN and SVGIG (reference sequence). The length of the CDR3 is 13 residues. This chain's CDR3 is CAWTRGLRTEAFF. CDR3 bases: TGTGCCTGGACGCGGGGCCTGAGGACTGAAGCTTTCTTT.